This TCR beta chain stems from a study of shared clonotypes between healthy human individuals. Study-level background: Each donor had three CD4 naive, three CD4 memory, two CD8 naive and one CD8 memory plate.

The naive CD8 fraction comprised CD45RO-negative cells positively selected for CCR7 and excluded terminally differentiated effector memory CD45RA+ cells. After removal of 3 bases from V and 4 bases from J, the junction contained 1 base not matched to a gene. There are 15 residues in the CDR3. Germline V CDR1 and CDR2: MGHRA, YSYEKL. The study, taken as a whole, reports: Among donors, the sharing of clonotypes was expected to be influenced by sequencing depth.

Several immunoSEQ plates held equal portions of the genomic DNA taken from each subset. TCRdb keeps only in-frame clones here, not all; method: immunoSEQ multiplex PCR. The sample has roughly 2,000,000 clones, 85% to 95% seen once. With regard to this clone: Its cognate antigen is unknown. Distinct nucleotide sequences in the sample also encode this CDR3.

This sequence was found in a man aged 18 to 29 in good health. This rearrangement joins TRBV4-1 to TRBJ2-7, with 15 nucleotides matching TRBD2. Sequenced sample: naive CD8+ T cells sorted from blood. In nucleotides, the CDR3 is TGCGCCAGCAGCCAGGGACTAGCGGGAGGTTACGAGCAGTACTTC. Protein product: CASSQGLAGGYEQYF.